Presented here are 20 T cell receptor beta chains from one specimen sequenced in a study of T cell responses to AZD1222 COVID-19 vaccine. Method: immunoSEQ multiplex PCR; TCRdb's copy keeps in-frame clones and lacks some. The sample carries more than 60,000 clones, about 90% recorded once. The sample here was peripheral blood, taken on day 0 of AZD1222 vaccination. These TCRs come from an adult in good health.

This rearrangement joins TRBV14 to TRBJ2-7; D call uncertain. The CDR3 has 12 amino acids. CDR1 is SGHDN, CDR2 FVKESK, per germline. Trimming removed 0 bases from V and 9 bases from J, with 9 bases in between. This CDR3 reads CASSQDRAGQYF. The DNA of the CDR3 is TGTGCCAGCAGCCAAGATAGGGCCGGGCAGTACTTC. The complete variable domain, with remaining parts taken from reference TRBV14 and TRBJ2-7, reads EAGVTQFPSHSVIEKGQTVTLRCDPISGHDNLYWYRRVMGKEIKFLLHFVKESKQDESGMPNNRFLAERTGGTYSTLKVQPAELEDSGVYFCASSQDRAGQYFGPGTRLTVT.

V gene TRBV18 combines with J gene TRBJ1-5, with D uncertain. This CDR3 is built from 14 residues. V gave up 3 bases and J gave up 0 bases, with 6 bases separating them. CDR1 KGHSH and CDR2 LQKENI come from the germline V gene. This CDR3 is CASSPSPSNQPQHF. The CDR3 region has the DNA TGTGCCAGCTCACCTAGCCCTAGCAATCAGCCCCAGCATTTT.

V is TRBV6-5 and J is TRBJ1-1; possibly TRBD1 for D (5 bases). Per the germline V gene, CDR1 is MNHEY and CDR2 is SVGAGI. Trimming removed 5 bases at V and 1 base at J, with 14 bases between. The CDR3 sequence is 15 residues long. The CDR3 DNA reads as TGTGCCAGCAGTCCTCGGGGGTCCCCGAACACTGAAGCTTTCTTT. It yields the protein CASSPRGSPNTEAFF.

The chain joins TRBV28 to TRBJ1-3; the D is unclear. V was cut by 8 bases and J by 0 bases, with 14 bases left in between. The length of the CDR3 is 15 residues. The germline gives CDR1 MDHEN, CDR2 SYDVKM. CDR3 nucleotide sequence: TGTGCCAGCCATGCAGGCGGCACCTCTGGAAACACCATATATTTT. It translates to CASHAGGTSGNTIYF.

V usage is TRBV18 and J usage is TRBJ1-2; D unclear. The CDR3 loop spans 13 amino acids. The germline V gene encodes CDR1 KGHSH and CDR2 LQKENI. V lost 6 bases to trimming and J lost 4 bases, with 12 bases between them. CDR3 sequence: CASSHTDGYGYTF. In DNA form, the CDR3 reads TGTGCCAGCTCTCATACAGACGGCTATGGCTACACCTTC.

The chain combines TRBV5-1 with TRBJ2-1, with a possible D match to TRBD2 (6 bases). Germline CDR1 SGHRS, CDR2 YFSETQ. Trimming removed 6 bases at V and 7 bases at J, with 20 bases between. There are 15 residues in the CDR3. The CDR3 here is CASTPTYTSWNEQFF. CDR3 DNA: TGCGCCAGCACCCCCACCTATACTAGCTGGAATGAGCAGTTCTTC. The full variable domain, with the rest looked up from reference TRBV5-1 and TRBJ2-1, is KAGVTQTPRYLIKTRGQQVTLSCSPISGHRSVSWYQQTPGQGLQFLFEYFSETQRNKGNFPGRFSGRQFSNSRSEMNVSTLELGDSALYLCASTPTYTSWNEQFFGPGTRLTVL.

The chain employs TRBV4-1 and TRBJ1-5, with a tentative D call TRBD1 (6 bases). Germline V gene lookup returns CDR1 MGHRA and CDR2 YSYEKL. Trimming took 5 bases from V and 7 from J, leaving 15 bases between them. The CDR3 contains 14 residues. The CDR3 nucleotides read TGCGCCAGCAGCGTACAGGGTTTGCAACAGCCCCAGCATTTT. Its translation is CASSVQGLQQPQHF.

The J gene is TRBJ1-6, the V gene TRBV1; TRBD1, the table's D call, lacks a check against the DNA. TRBV1 is a documented pseudogene. CDR3 length equals 15 residues. Here the CDR3 DNA reads TGCACCAGCAGTAAGATACAGGGCAGAGCTTCACCCCTCCACTTT. Amino acids: CTSSKIQGRASPLHF.

The gene calls are TRBV19 and TRBJ1-5; D remains unclear. Germline lookup yields CDR1 LNHDA and CDR2 SQIVND (reference sequence). There are 15 residues in the CDR3. Trimming left V 3 bases short and J 4 bases short, with 13 bases between. The CDR3 DNA is TGTGCCAGTAGTATCGACCGGGAGCTGAATCAGCCCCAGCATTTT. Translated: CASSIDRELNQPQHF.

V gene TRBV7-9 combines with J gene TRBJ2-5; TRBD1 aligns across 11 bases. Per the germline V gene, CDR1 is SEHNR and CDR2 is FQNEAQ (reference sequence). The CDR3 has 15 residues. J was trimmed by 5 bases and V by 5 bases; bases with no gene match: 7. CDR3: CASSPRDRGSETQYF. CDR3 in DNA: TGTGCCAGCAGCCCTCGGGACAGGGGGTCGGAGACCCAGTACTTC.

This sequence joins TRBV27 and TRBJ2-4; tentatively, D is TRBD1 or TRBD2 (6 bases each). CDR1 is MNHEY and CDR2 is SMNVEV in the germline V gene (reference sequence). Trimming shortened V by 4 bases and J by 0 bases, and 22 bases separated the two germline ends. The CDR3 contains 19 residues. The CDR3 reads CASSYVADSTHLAKNIQYF. The DNA of the CDR3 is TGTGCCAGCAGTTATGTAGCGGACAGCACTCATCTAGCCAAAAACATTCAGTACTTC.

The V and J genes are TRBV29-1 and TRBJ2-1; 7 nucleotides match TRBD2. V gave up 8 bases and J gave up 2 bases; unmatched junction bases: 6. CDR3 length: 13 amino acids. From germline, CDR1 is SQVTM and CDR2 ANQGSEA. For the CDR3, the DNA is TGCAGCTTGCGCGGGAGTGCCTACAATGAGCAGTTCTTC. Translating gives CSLRGSAYNEQFF.

V gene TRBV5-5 combines with J gene TRBJ1-2; TRBD1 is a possible D gene (5 bases). The CDR3 runs 13 residues. CDR1 is SGHKS, CDR2 YYEKEE, per germline (reference sequence). Trimming cost V 2 bases and J 6 bases, with 11 bases left between them. The CDR3 sequence is CASSFDRGNGYTF. As DNA, the CDR3 is TGTGCCAGCAGCTTTGACAGAGGAAATGGCTACACCTTC. Combining the CDR3 with reference TRBV5-5 and TRBJ1-2 gives the whole variable domain DAGVTQSPTHLIKTRGQQVTLRCSPISGHKSVSWYQQVLGQGPQFIFQYYEKEERGRGNFPDRFSARQFPNYSSELNVNALLLGDSALYLCASSFDRGNGYTFGSGTRLTVV.

The V and J genes are TRBV5-4 and TRBJ2-3, with TRBD2 identical over 13 bases. CDR3 size: 15 residues. The V gene's germline CDR1 is SGHNT and CDR2 YYREEE (reference sequence). The ends lost 4 bases at V and 6 bases at J; junction bases unmatched: 5. The CDR3 region has the DNA TGTGCCAGCAGCCCCGGACTAGCGGGGGCCGATACGCAGTATTTT. Amino acid sequence: CASSPGLAGADTQYF.

V usage is TRBV30 and J usage is TRBJ2-2; TRBD1 agrees at 7 bases. Germline lookup yields CDR1 GTSNPN and CDR2 SVGIG (reference sequence). The CDR3 covers 15 residues. V dropped 4 bases and J dropped 6; count of bases not matched to a gene: 11. CDR3 amino acids: CAWITKGAGAGELFF. CDR3 DNA sequence: TGTGCCTGGATTACAAAGGGGGCAGGTGCCGGGGAGCTGTTTTTT.

The rearrangement uses TRBV14 and TRBJ1-2; weak D call: TRBD1 (6 bases). Germline V gene sequence: CDR1 SGHDN, CDR2 FVKESK. With 1 base removed from V and 6 bases from J, the gap between germline ends came to 18 bases. This CDR3 has 16 amino acids. The CDR3 is CASSQAFLGGGDGYTF. CDR3 nucleotide sequence: TGTGCCAGCAGCCAAGCCTTCCTCGGAGGGGGAGATGGCTACACCTTC.

The V gene is TRBV5-1, the J gene TRBJ2-7; 8 positions match TRBD1. J gave up 1 base and V 6 bases, and 18 bases lay outside the gene matches. Germline V CDR1 and CDR2: SGHRS, YFSETQ. CDR3 length equals 18 residues. CDR3 protein: CASTRGGWTGPSSYEQYF. The CDR3 DNA reads TGCGCCAGCACCAGGGGCGGGTGGACAGGGCCGTCATCCTACGAGCAGTACTTC.

The rearrangement uses TRBV23-1 and TRBJ1-5; D unresolved. TRBV23-1 is identified as an open reading frame with a role that is uncertain. Trimming cost V 2 bases and J 0 bases, with 14 bases left between them. The CDR3 loop spans 17 amino acids. The CDR3: CASSQRNGLDSNQPQHF. The CDR3 DNA is TGCGCCAGCAGTCAAAGGAACGGCTTAGATAGCAATCAGCCCCAGCATTTT.

The chain recombines TRBV28 with TRBJ2-2; the D gene is possibly TRBD2 (7 bases). Deletions cut 4 bases from V and 7 bases from J, with 13 bases between. CDR3 length equals 14 residues. Germline CDR1 MDHEN, CDR2 SYDVKM. In DNA, the CDR3 is TGTGCCAGCAGTTCCCGGGGGGCGGTCGGGGAGCTGTTTTTT. This encodes CASSSRGAVGELFF.

The chain is built from TRBV2 and TRBJ2-1, with 13 positions matching TRBD2. Per the germline V gene, CDR1 is SNHLY and CDR2 is FYNNEI. V dropped 4 bases and J dropped 1; count of bases not matched to a gene: 16. This CDR3 is built from 21 residues. The DNA of the CDR3 is TGTGCCAGCAGTGCATGGATGACCGGGACTAGCGGGACGGTATCCTACAATGAGCAGTTCTTC. It translates to CASSAWMTGTSGTVSYNEQFF.